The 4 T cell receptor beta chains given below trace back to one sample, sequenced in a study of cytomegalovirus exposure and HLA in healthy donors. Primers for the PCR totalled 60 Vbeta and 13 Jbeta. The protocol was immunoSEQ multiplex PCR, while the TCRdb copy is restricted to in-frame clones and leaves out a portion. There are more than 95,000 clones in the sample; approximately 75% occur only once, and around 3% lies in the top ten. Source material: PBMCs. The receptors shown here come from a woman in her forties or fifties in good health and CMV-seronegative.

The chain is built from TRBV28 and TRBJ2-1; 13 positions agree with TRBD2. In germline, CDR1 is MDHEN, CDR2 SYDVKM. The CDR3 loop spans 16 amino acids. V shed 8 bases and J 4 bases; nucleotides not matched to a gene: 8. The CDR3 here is CASGQGTSGIYNEQFF. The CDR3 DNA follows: TGTGCCAGCGGCCAAGGGACTAGCGGGATATACAATGAGCAGTTCTTC.

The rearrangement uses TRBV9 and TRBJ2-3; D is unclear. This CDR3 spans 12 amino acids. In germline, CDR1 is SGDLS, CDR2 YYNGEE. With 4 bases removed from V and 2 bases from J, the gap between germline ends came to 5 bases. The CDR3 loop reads CASSQATDTQYF. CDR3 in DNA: TGTGCCAGCAGCCAAGCCACAGATACGCAGTATTTT. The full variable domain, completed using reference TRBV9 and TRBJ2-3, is DSGVTQTPKHLITATGQRVTLRCSPRSGDLSVYWYQQSLDQGLQFLIQYYNGEERAKGNILERFSAQQFPDLHSELNLSSLELGDSALYFCASSQATDTQYFGPGTRLTVL.

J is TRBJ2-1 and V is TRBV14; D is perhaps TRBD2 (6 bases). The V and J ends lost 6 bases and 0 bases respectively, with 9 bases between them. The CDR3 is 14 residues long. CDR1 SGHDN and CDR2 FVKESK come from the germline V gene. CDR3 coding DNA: TGTGCCAGCAGGTGGCGGGACTCCTACAATGAGCAGTTCTTC. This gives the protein CASRWRDSYNEQFF.

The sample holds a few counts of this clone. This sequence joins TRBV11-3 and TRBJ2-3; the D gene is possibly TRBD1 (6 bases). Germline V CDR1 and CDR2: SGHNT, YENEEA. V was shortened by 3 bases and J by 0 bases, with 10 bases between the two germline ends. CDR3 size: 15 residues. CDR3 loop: CASSLGHLSTDTQYF. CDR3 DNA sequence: TGTGCCAGCAGCTTGGGACACCTTAGCACAGATACGCAGTATTTT.